Listed below are T cell receptor beta chains from one sample, sequenced in a study of early T cells in non-severe SARS-CoV-2 infection. Each CDR3 protein gets one entry after TCRdb re-called the 5' RACE reads with MiXCR. The top ten hold 15% to 20% of the sample, which has tens of thousands of distinct CDR3 sequences, around 8.9% seen once. Sequenced sample: whole blood. The receptors originated from an adult who was a healthcare worker with PCR-confirmed SARS-CoV-2 infection or an uninfected control (not recorded which). Both conserved end residues are part of each CDR3. The order of the fields is V gene, clone size, D gene, J gene, CDR3 DNA, CDR3 protein. D genes are given only for firm matches. Size is omitted from some rows. Given values are once, few, many or a class for expanded clones.

V: TRBV6-6; size: many; D: TRBD1; J: TRBJ2-7; DNA: TGTGCCAGCTCCCCCAACAGGGGCGCCGAGCAGTACTTC; CDR3: CASSPNRGAEQYF
V: TRBV3-1; size: many; D: NA; J: TRBJ2-1; DNA: TGTGCCAGCAGTTTCATAGGTCTTGATGAGCAGTTCTTC; CDR3: CASSFIGLDEQFF
V: TRBV6-2/TRBV6-3; size: many; D: NA; J: TRBJ1-5; DNA: TGTGCCAGCAGCAAGATATCCCAGCCCCAGCATTTT; CDR3: CASSKISQPQHF
V: TRBV5-1; size: many; D: NA; J: TRBJ1-1; DNA: TGCGCCAGCAGCATAAATCAGGGAGACGGAACTGAAGCTTTCTTT; CDR3: CASSINQGDGTEAFF
V: TRBV11-1; size: many; D: NA; J: TRBJ2-1; DNA: TGTGCCAGCAGCTTAAGCTCCTACAATGAGCAGTTCTTC; CDR3: CASSLSSYNEQFF
V: TRBV12-3/TRBV12-4; size: many; D: NA; J: TRBJ1-1; DNA: TGTGCCAGCAGTTTAACTGCCAACACTGAAGCTTTCTTT; CDR3: CASSLTANTEAFF
V: TRBV7-9; size: many; D: NA; J: TRBJ1-5; DNA: TGTGCCAGCAGCTACCTTGATCAGCCCCAGCATTTT; CDR3: CASSYLDQPQHF
V: TRBV7-2; size: NA; D: NA; J: TRBJ2-7; DNA: TGTGCCAGCAGCTTTCAGGGATCTTTCAACGAGCAGTACTTC; CDR3: CASSFQGSFNEQYF
V: TRBV10-2; size: few; D: NA; J: TRBJ1-5; DNA: TGCGCCAGCAGTGAGTCAGCCCAGGGAGGCTCCCAGCATTTT; CDR3: CASSESAQGGSQHF
V: TRBV9; size: many; D: NA; J: TRBJ2-1; DNA: TGTGCCAGCAGGCCAGGGGCCGTGGGAGGTGAGCAGTTCTTC; CDR3: CASRPGAVGGEQFF
V: TRBV29-1; size: few; D: TRBD1; J: TRBJ2-5; DNA: TGCAGCGTTAGGACAGGGCAAGAGACCCAGTACTTC; CDR3: CSVRTGQETQYF
V: TRBV3-1; size: NA; D: TRBD1; J: TRBJ2-5; DNA: TGTGCCAGCAGCCAAGGCCCGACAGGGGGCGAGGAGACCCAGTACTTC; CDR3: CASSQGPTGGEETQYF
V: TRBV3-1; size: many; D: TRBD2; J: TRBJ2-2; DNA: TGTGCCAGCAGCCAGGGATCTAGCGGGGGAACAACCGGGGAGCTGTTTTTT; CDR3: CASSQGSSGGTTGELFF
V: TRBV7-4; size: few; D: NA; J: TRBJ2-7; DNA: TGTGCCAGCAGCTTGAGAGGGTGGGGGCCCTACGAGCAGTACTTC; CDR3: CASSLRGWGPYEQYF
V: TRBV28; size: few; D: NA; J: TRBJ1-6; DNA: TGTGCCAGCAGTTTGAGGCGTTCACCCCTCCACTTT; CDR3: CASSLRRSPLHF
V: TRBV6-2/TRBV6-3; size: few; D: TRBD2; J: TRBJ2-5; DNA: TGTGCCAGCAGTTCTCCGGGACTAGCGGGAGACGGAGAGACCCAGTACTTC; CDR3: CASSSPGLAGDGETQYF
V: TRBV6-1; size: NA; D: TRBD2; J: TRBJ2-2; DNA: TGTGCCAGCAGTTTAGGTCCTAGCGGGAGAGCCGGGGAGCTGTTTTTT; CDR3: CASSLGPSGRAGELFF
V: TRBV6-5; size: many; D: TRBD2; J: TRBJ2-1; DNA: TGTGCCAGCAGTCTAGCGGGGTCTTATGAGCAGTTCTTC; CDR3: CASSLAGSYEQFF
V: TRBV19; size: many; D: TRBD2; J: TRBJ2-3; DNA: TGTGGGACTAGCGGGAGAGATACGCAGTATTTT; CDR3: CGTSGRDTQYF
V: TRBV7-8; size: NA; D: TRBD2; J: TRBJ2-5; DNA: TGTGCCAGCAGCTTAGCAGCGGGGGCGGAGACCCAGTACTTC; CDR3: CASSLAAGAETQYF
V: TRBV28; size: few; D: NA; J: TRBJ1-1; DNA: TGTGCCAGCAGTTTAAATCCAGGGAACACTGAAGTTTTCTTT; CDR3: CASSLNPGNTEVFF
V: TRBV29-1; size: few; D: NA; J: TRBJ2-3; DNA: TGCAGCGTTGAAGGGCCCCAGTATTTT; CDR3: CSVEGPQYF